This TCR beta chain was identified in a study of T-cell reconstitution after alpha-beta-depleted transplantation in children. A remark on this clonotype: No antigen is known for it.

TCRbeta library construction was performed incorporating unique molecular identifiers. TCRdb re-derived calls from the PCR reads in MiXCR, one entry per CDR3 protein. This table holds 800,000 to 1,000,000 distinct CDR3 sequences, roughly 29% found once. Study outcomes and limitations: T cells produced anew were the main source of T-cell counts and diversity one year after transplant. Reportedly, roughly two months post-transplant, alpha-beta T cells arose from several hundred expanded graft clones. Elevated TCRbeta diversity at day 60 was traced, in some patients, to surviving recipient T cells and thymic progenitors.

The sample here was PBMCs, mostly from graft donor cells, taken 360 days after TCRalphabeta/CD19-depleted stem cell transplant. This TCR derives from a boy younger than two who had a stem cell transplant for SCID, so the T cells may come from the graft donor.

CDR3 nucleotides: TGTGCCAGCGCGACTAGCGGGGGGCCCCAAGAGACCCAGTACTTC. Translating it yields CASATSGGPQETQYF. This chain uses TRBV4-2 with TRBJ2-5; TRBD2 agrees at 13 bases. From germline, CDR1 is LGHNA and CDR2 YNFKEQ. The V gene end was trimmed by 8 bases and the J gene end by 1 base; junction bases not matched to a gene: 4. This CDR3 is built from 15 residues.